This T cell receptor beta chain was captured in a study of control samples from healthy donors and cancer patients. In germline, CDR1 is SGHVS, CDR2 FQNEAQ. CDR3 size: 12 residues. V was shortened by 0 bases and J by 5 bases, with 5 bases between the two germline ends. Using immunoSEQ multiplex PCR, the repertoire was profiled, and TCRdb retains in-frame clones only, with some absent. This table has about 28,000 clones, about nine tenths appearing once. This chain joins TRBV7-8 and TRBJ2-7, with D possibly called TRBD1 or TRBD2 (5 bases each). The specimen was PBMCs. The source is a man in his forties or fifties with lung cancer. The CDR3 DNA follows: TGTGCCAGCAGCTTAGCGGGACACGAGCAGTACTTC. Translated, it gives CASSLAGHEQYF.